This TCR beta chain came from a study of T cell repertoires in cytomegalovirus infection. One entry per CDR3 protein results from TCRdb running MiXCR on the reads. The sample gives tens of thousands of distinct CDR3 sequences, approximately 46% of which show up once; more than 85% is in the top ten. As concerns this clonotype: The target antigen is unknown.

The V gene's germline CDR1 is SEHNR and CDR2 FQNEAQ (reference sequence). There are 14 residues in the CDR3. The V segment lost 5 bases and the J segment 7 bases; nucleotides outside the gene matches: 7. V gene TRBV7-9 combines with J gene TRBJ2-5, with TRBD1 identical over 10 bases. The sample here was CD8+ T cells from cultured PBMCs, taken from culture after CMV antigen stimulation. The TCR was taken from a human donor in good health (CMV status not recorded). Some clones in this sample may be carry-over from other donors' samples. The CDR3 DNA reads TGTGCCAGCAGCGGCGGACAGGGGGTACGGACCCAGTACTTC. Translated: CASSGGQGVRTQYF.